The T cell receptor (beta chain) described here comes from a study of memory CD4+ T cells and cytomegalovirus serostatus. As for the study in general: Healthy Belgian adult donors included 9 or 10 CMV-positive and some 24 CMV-negative people.

Method: immunoSEQ multiplex PCR; TCRdb's copy keeps in-frame clones and lacks some. Here the sample spans approximately 60,000 clones, about 68% being singletons. The sort gate was single viable CD3+CD4+CD8-CD45RO+ cells for memory CD4+ T cells. Serostatus was set by detecting CMV pp150, pp28, p38, p52 IgG. The sequence derives from an adult in good health and CMV-seropositive. The source material was memory CD4+ T cells from blood.

The CDR3: CASSVMDRSYEQYF. DNA for the CDR3: TGTGCCAGCAGCGTCATGGACAGGTCCTACGAGCAGTACTTC. This chain connects TRBV28 to TRBJ2-5; 7 bases are shared with TRBD1. The J call may be wrong; the DNA end is better matched by TRBJ2-7. Germline values: CDR1 MDHEN, CDR2 SYDVKM. This CDR3 is 14 amino acids long.